This TCR beta chain emerged from a study of shared clonotypes between healthy human individuals. Study-wide results and caveats: Incompleteness in sorted-subset sequencing, despite large depth, was shown by rarefaction. Across subsets, estimated richness was generally greater for naive than for memory populations.

Trimming stripped 6 bases from V and 4 bases from J, with 15 bases between. CDR1 is WSHSY, CDR2 SAAADI, per germline. The CDR3 runs 14 residues. Using immunoSEQ multiplex PCR, the repertoire was profiled, and TCRdb retains in-frame clones only, with some absent. The sample has approximately 700,000 clones, 55% to 85% seen once. Comment on this clone: Antigen unknown.

Splitting of CD4+ cells produced CD45RA+ naive and CD45RA-negative memory subsets. This clonotype originated in a woman aged 25 to 39 in good health. The rearrangement uses TRBV10-2 and TRBJ1-1; TRBD1 might be the D (6 bases). What was sequenced was memory CD4+ T cells sorted from blood. Subset reported: CD45RA-negative fraction. This chain's CDR3 is CASSVTGKGTEAFF. CDR3 DNA sequence: TGCGCCAGCAGCGTCACAGGGAAGGGCACTGAAGCTTTCTTT.